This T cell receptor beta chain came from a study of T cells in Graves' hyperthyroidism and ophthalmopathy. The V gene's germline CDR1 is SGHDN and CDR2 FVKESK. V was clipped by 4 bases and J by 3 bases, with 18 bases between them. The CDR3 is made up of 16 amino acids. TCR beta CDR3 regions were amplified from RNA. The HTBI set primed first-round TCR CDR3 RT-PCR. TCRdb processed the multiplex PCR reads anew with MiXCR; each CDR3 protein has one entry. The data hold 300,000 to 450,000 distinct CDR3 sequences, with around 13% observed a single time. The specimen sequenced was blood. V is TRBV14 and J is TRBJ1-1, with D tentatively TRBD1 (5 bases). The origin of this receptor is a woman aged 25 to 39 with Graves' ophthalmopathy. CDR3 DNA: TGTGCCAGCAGCCCCCGGTGGCTGGGGGGGGACACTGAAGCTTTCTTT. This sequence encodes CASSPRWLGGDTEAFF.